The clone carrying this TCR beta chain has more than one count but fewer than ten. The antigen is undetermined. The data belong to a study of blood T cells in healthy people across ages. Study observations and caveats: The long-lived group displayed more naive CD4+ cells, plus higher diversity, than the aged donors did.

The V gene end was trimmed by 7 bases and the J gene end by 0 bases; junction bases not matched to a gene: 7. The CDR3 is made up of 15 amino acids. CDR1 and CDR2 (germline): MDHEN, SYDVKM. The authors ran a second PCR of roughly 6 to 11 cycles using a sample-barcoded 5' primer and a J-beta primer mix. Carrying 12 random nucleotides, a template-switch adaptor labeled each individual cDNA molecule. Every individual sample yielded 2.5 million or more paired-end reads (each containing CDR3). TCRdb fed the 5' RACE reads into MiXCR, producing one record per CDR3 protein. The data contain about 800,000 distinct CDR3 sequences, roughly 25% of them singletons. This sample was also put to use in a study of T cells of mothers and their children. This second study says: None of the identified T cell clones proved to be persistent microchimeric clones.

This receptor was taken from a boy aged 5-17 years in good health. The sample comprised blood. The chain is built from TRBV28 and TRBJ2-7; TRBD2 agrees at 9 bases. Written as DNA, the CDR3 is TGTGCCAGCACTAGCGGGGAGCCCCCCTCCTACGAGCAGTACTTC. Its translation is CASTSGEPPSYEQYF.